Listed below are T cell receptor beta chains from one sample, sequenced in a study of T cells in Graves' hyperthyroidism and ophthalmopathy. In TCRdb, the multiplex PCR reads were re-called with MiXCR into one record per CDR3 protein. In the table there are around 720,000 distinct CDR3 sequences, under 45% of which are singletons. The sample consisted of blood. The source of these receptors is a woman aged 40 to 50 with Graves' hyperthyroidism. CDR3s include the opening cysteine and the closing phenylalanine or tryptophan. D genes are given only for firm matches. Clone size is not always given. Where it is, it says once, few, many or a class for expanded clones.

CDR3nt: TGTGCCAGCAGTCCCCGTCCGGGGAGAGTCACCTTC
CDR3aa: CASSPRPGRVTF
d_gene: NA
j_gene: TRBJ1-2
v_gene: TRBV6-5
abundance: many

CDR3nt: TGTGCCAGCAGTGACTCACCCGGACAGGCCCTCCACTTT
CDR3aa: CASSDSPGQALHF
d_gene: TRBD1
j_gene: TRBJ1-6
v_gene: TRBV6-4
abundance: many

CDR3nt: TGTGCCACCAGTGATCCGCAAACTCTCGAGCAGTACTTC
CDR3aa: CATSDPQTLEQYF
d_gene: NA
j_gene: TRBJ2-7
v_gene: TRBV24-1
abundance: many

CDR3nt: TGTGCCATCAGTGGACCGGGCCGCGGAAATCCGGATATGAACACTGAAGCTTTCTTT
CDR3aa: CAISGPGRGNPDMNTEAFF
d_gene: NA
j_gene: TRBJ1-1
v_gene: TRBV10-3
abundance: many

CDR3nt: TGCAGCGTAGGGACTAGCGGAGAAGAGACCCAGTACTTC
CDR3aa: CSVGTSGEETQYF
d_gene: TRBD2
j_gene: TRBJ2-5
v_gene: TRBV29-1
abundance: NA

CDR3nt: TGTGCCGTCGGGGACAGTGCCTACGAGCAGTACTTC
CDR3aa: CAVGDSAYEQYF
d_gene: TRBD1
j_gene: TRBJ2-7
v_gene: TRBV10-3
abundance: NA

CDR3nt: TGTGCCAGCAGTCCGGGACAGCGGTCACCCCTCCACTTT
CDR3aa: CASSPGQRSPLHF
d_gene: TRBD1
j_gene: TRBJ1-6
v_gene: TRBV6-5
abundance: many

CDR3nt: TGCAGTGCTAGAGAGCCGCAGGGTGGGGATGAAAAACTGTTTTTT
CDR3aa: CSAREPQGGDEKLFF
d_gene: NA
j_gene: TRBJ1-4
v_gene: TRBV20-1
abundance: many

CDR3nt: TGCAGTGCTAGAAAGCCGGGGTACGAGCAGTACTTC
CDR3aa: CSARKPGYEQYF
d_gene: NA
j_gene: TRBJ2-7
v_gene: TRBV20-1
abundance: many

CDR3nt: TGTGCCATCAGTGCGCTAGCGGGCACCGGGGAGCTGTTTTTT
CDR3aa: CAISALAGTGELFF
d_gene: TRBD2
j_gene: TRBJ2-2
v_gene: TRBV10-3
abundance: few

CDR3nt: TGTGCCACCGGTGATTTTCGGGGTGCAGAGGCCCAGTACTTC
CDR3aa: CATGDFRGAEAQYF
d_gene: NA
j_gene: TRBJ2-5
v_gene: TRBV24-1
abundance: NA

CDR3nt: TGTGCCAGTAGTATTAGGGTCCTAAGGGAGGACAATCAGCCCCAGCATTTT
CDR3aa: CASSIRVLREDNQPQHF
d_gene: NA
j_gene: TRBJ1-5
v_gene: TRBV19
abundance: many

CDR3nt: TGTGCCAGTAGCAGCTTCAGGGGTAACACTGAAGCTTTCTTT
CDR3aa: CASSSFRGNTEAFF
d_gene: NA
j_gene: TRBJ1-1
v_gene: TRBV19
abundance: many

CDR3nt: TGTGCCAGCAGCTTACAGAGGACAGGGCAGGGGGGTGAGCAGTTCTTC
CDR3aa: CASSLQRTGQGGEQFF
d_gene: TRBD1
j_gene: TRBJ2-1
v_gene: TRBV7-6
abundance: NA

CDR3nt: TGCGCCAGCAGCTTGGAAACGGGATTCTACGAGCAGTACTTC
CDR3aa: CASSLETGFYEQYF
d_gene: NA
j_gene: TRBJ2-7
v_gene: TRBV5-1
abundance: few

CDR3nt: TGTGCCACCAGCAGGCCGGGACTAAGTTCACCCCTCCACTTT
CDR3aa: CATSRPGLSSPLHF
d_gene: NA
j_gene: TRBJ1-6
v_gene: TRBV15
abundance: many

CDR3nt: TGTGCCATACGACAGGGGGCGCTGGGATCTAGCACAGATACGCAGTATTTT
CDR3aa: CAIRQGALGSSTDTQYF
d_gene: TRBD1
j_gene: TRBJ2-3
v_gene: TRBV10-3
abundance: NA

CDR3nt: TGTGCCAGCAGCCCAAGACGGGGCTCTGGGGCCAACGTCCTGACTTTC
CDR3aa: CASSPRRGSGANVLTF
d_gene: NA
j_gene: TRBJ2-6
v_gene: TRBV9
abundance: many

CDR3nt: TGTGCCAGTAGTATAAGGGGCTTTGGAAATGAGCAGTTCTTC
CDR3aa: CASSIRGFGNEQFF
d_gene: NA
j_gene: TRBJ2-1
v_gene: TRBV19
abundance: NA

CDR3nt: TGTGCCAGCAGCCAAGATCTTCTCAACGGAGGAGGAAACACCATATATTTT
CDR3aa: CASSQDLLNGGGNTIYF
d_gene: NA
j_gene: TRBJ1-3
v_gene: TRBV2
abundance: NA

CDR3nt: TGTGCCAGCAGTTTAGCCCAGACTAGCACAGATACGCAGTATTTT
CDR3aa: CASSLAQTSTDTQYF
d_gene: NA
j_gene: TRBJ2-3
v_gene: TRBV12-3/TRBV12-4
abundance: NA

CDR3nt: TGTGCCATCAGCGCCCAGGGAGGTGGTGACACCGGGGAGCTGTCTTGG
CDR3aa: CAISAQGGGDTGELSW
d_gene: NA
j_gene: TRBJ2-2
v_gene: TRBV10-3
abundance: NA

CDR3nt: TGTGCCAGCAGCTTGTGGAAGGCGCACACTGAAGCTTTCTTT
CDR3aa: CASSLWKAHTEAFF
d_gene: NA
j_gene: TRBJ1-1
v_gene: TRBV5-6
abundance: many

CDR3nt: TGCGCCAGCAGCCAAGATTTGGAGGGGTGGACCGGGGAGCTGTTTTTT
CDR3aa: CASSQDLEGWTGELFF
d_gene: NA
j_gene: TRBJ2-2
v_gene: TRBV4-1
abundance: NA

CDR3nt: TGTGCCAGCAGTCAAGCGGGGGGAGGTCGAGAGACCCAGTACTTC
CDR3aa: CASSQAGGGRETQYF
d_gene: TRBD2
j_gene: TRBJ2-5
v_gene: TRBV6-5
abundance: once

CDR3nt: TGTGCCAGCAGACGGGGGGGACAGGATTTGACTGAAGCTTTCTTT
CDR3aa: CASRRGGQDLTEAFF
d_gene: TRBD1
j_gene: TRBJ1-1
v_gene: TRBV14
abundance: NA

CDR3nt: TGTGCCAGCTCCGGACAGGTTGTAGTTTCTGGGGCCAACGTCCTGACTTTC
CDR3aa: CASSGQVVVSGANVLTF
d_gene: TRBD1
j_gene: TRBJ2-6
v_gene: TRBV6-1
abundance: NA

CDR3nt: TGTGCCAGCAGCTTGGAGGGACAGGGAAGGGACTATGGCTACACCTTC
CDR3aa: CASSLEGQGRDYGYTF
d_gene: TRBD1
j_gene: TRBJ1-2
v_gene: TRBV5-8
abundance: many

CDR3nt: TGTGCCAGCAGTGAGAAACAGGGGCCTTATAGCAATCAGCCCCAGCATTTT
CDR3aa: CASSEKQGPYSNQPQHF
d_gene: TRBD1
j_gene: TRBJ1-5
v_gene: TRBV10-2
abundance: NA

CDR3nt: TGCAGTGCTTATAATCCCGGGACTAAGTACGAGCAGTACTTC
CDR3aa: CSAYNPGTKYEQYF
d_gene: TRBD2
j_gene: TRBJ2-7
v_gene: TRBV20-1
abundance: NA

CDR3nt: TGTGCCAGCAGCTTGTATGACTTGGCGAACACTGAAGCTTTCTTT
CDR3aa: CASSLYDLANTEAFF
d_gene: NA
j_gene: TRBJ1-1
v_gene: TRBV7-8
abundance: NA

CDR3nt: TGTGCCAGCAAGGGGGCCATTAGCAATCAGCCCCAGCATTTT
CDR3aa: CASKGAISNQPQHF
d_gene: TRBD1
j_gene: TRBJ1-5
v_gene: TRBV2
abundance: NA

CDR3nt: TGTGCCAGTAGTCAGACGGACATCTCCTACGAGCAGTACTTC
CDR3aa: CASSQTDISYEQYF
d_gene: NA
j_gene: TRBJ2-7
v_gene: TRBV19
abundance: many

CDR3nt: TGTGCCAGCAGTCTATCCCTGGAGAATCAGCCCCAGCATTTT
CDR3aa: CASSLSLENQPQHF
d_gene: NA
j_gene: TRBJ1-5
v_gene: TRBV12-3/TRBV12-4
abundance: few

CDR3nt: TGCAGTGCTCCGCGGGGCGGCTTAGTAGAGCAGTACTTC
CDR3aa: CSAPRGGLVEQYF
d_gene: NA
j_gene: TRBJ2-7
v_gene: TRBV20-1
abundance: many

CDR3nt: TGCGCCAGCAGCCAACGGACTAGCGGGACCAGGGAGCTGTTTTTT
CDR3aa: CASSQRTSGTRELFF
d_gene: TRBD2
j_gene: TRBJ2-2
v_gene: TRBV5-1
abundance: NA

CDR3nt: TGTGCCATCAGTGAGAAGGGACTAGCGGAAGCTTTCTTT
CDR3aa: CAISEKGLAEAFF
d_gene: NA
j_gene: TRBJ1-1
v_gene: TRBV10-3
abundance: NA

CDR3nt: TGTGCCAGCAGCCCGGTGGGGGTTGAAGCTTTCTTT
CDR3aa: CASSPVGVEAFF
d_gene: NA
j_gene: TRBJ1-1
v_gene: TRBV12-3/TRBV12-4
abundance: few

CDR3nt: TGTGCCTGGTTTGTAAGGAACGGAAACACCATATATTTT
CDR3aa: CAWFVRNGNTIYF
d_gene: NA
j_gene: TRBJ1-3
v_gene: TRBV30
abundance: NA

CDR3nt: TGTGCCAGCAGCTTGGGAGGAGATAACTATGGCTACACCTTC
CDR3aa: CASSLGGDNYGYTF
d_gene: NA
j_gene: TRBJ1-2
v_gene: TRBV5-5
abundance: many